This T cell receptor beta chain is from a study of blood T cell repertoires in COVID-19. Study details: Sites across the United States, Italy and Spain contributed samples from acute and convalescent COVID-19. PBMCs, B-cell-depleted T cells, or T cells provided the cDNA or gDNA that made up the material.

CDR1 is SQVTM and CDR2 is ANQGSEA in the germline V gene. V lost 4 bases, J lost 0 bases, and 4 bases stayed unmatched. The CDR3 covers 15 residues. In the original processing: Reference gene primer amplification gave estimated nucleated cell counts. Sequenced by immunoSEQ multiplex PCR; TCRdb stores in-frame clones only, minus some. V, J and clone size are taken as reported in that table, and D and trimming were inferred from the DNA itself. The sample lists around 250,000 clones, over 70% occurring once. The V call is TRBV29-1, the J call TRBJ2-7, with 12 bases identical to TRBD2. The receptor's source is a man in his forties with active or convalescent COVID-19. The sample consisted of peripheral blood. The CDR3 protein is CSVAGLAGHSYEQYF. The DNA of the CDR3 is TGCAGCGTTGCGGGACTAGCGGGTCACTCCTACGAGCAGTACTTC.